A single sample is the source of the 21 T cell receptor beta chains below, sequenced in a study of CD8 T cells in Susac syndrome. Reverse transcription of about 0.5 to 1 ug RNA used random hexamers. TCRdb called the immunoSEQ multiplex PCR reads again in MiXCR, with one record for every CDR3 protein. The sample holds 150,000 or so distinct CDR3 sequences, about 94% seen once. Sequencing was done on a sample of CD4+ T cells from PBMCs. These receptors came from a human donor in good health.

The chain is built from TRBV7-2 and TRBJ2-6; the match to TRBD1 covers 9 bases. CDR3 length: 15 residues. Germline CDR1 SGHTA, CDR2 FQGNSA. Losses at the gene ends were 8 bases for V and 1 base for J; bases not matched to a gene: 3. This CDR3 is CASRDRVSGANVLTF. Here the CDR3 DNA reads TGTGCCAGCCGGGACAGGGTGTCTGGGGCCAACGTCCTGACTTTC.

The V call is TRBV5-6, the J call TRBJ1-4, with D unclear. This CDR3 region has 15 residues. CDR1 is SGHDT, CDR2 YYEEEE, per germline. Trimming stripped 4 bases from V and 8 bases from J, with 18 bases between. In DNA form, the CDR3 reads TGTGCCAGCAGCATCCGGACCTCTACGTCGGAAAAACTGTTTTTT. Translation gives CASSIRTSTSEKLFF.

CDR3: CASSPYNEQFF. The CDR3 bases are TGTGCCAGCAGCCCCTACAATGAGCAGTTCTTC. The chain is built from TRBV11-2 and TRBJ2-1; D is undetermined. Germline CDR1 SGHAT, CDR2 FQNNGV. The CDR3 has 11 residues. V gave up 5 bases and J gave up 2 bases, with 1 base separating them.

The CDR3 nucleotides are TGTGCTAGCGCCAGGGACGCAGGCTATGGCTACACCTTC. It is translated as CASARDAGYGYTF. The V gene is TRBV12-5, the J gene TRBJ1-2, with D possibly being TRBD1 (5 bases). Trimming took off 9 bases at V and 4 bases at J, with 15 bases between the two ends. The CDR3 loop spans 13 amino acids. Germline V gives CDR1 LGHNT, CDR2 FRNRAP.

This chain joins TRBV3-1 and TRBJ1-5; possibly TRBD1 for D (5 bases). This CDR3 has 14 residues. V lost 4 bases, J lost 5 bases, and 12 bases lay in between. The germline V gene has CDR1 LGHDT and CDR2 YNNKEL (reference sequence). CDR3 sequence (DNA): TGTGCCAGCAGCCTCGGTTCGGGGGATCAGCCCCAGCATTTT. It codes for CASSLGSGDQPQHF.

This clonotype appeared once. This rearrangement joins TRBV20-1 to TRBJ1-1, with D unresolved. This CDR3 contains 12 residues. The V gene's germline CDR1 is DFQATT and CDR2 SNEGSKA (reference sequence). V gave up 0 bases and J gave up 5 bases, with 7 bases separating them. The chain's CDR3 is CSARDAVTEAFF. The DNA for the CDR3 is TGCAGTGCTAGAGATGCGGTAACTGAAGCTTTCTTT.

The chain has TRBV29-1 and TRBJ2-3, with 12 positions matching TRBD2. J gave up 0 bases and V 7 bases, and 2 bases lay outside the gene matches. CDR3 length: 14 residues. The germline V gene has CDR1 SQVTM and CDR2 ANQGSEA. CDR3 residues: CSGGLAGSTDTQYF. The CDR3 DNA reads TGCAGCGGTGGACTAGCGGGGAGCACAGATACGCAGTATTTT.

The chain recombines TRBV3-1 with TRBJ1-6, with D perhaps TRBD1 (5 bases). Germline loops: CDR1 LGHDT, CDR2 YNNKEL (reference sequence). Trimming took 1 base from V and 6 from J, leaving 10 bases between them. This CDR3 spans 15 amino acids. CDR3 bases: TGTGCCAGCAGCCAAGCCGGAGGGGCTAATTCACCCCTCCACTTT. It encodes CASSQAGGANSPLHF.

CDR3 in amino acids: CSVTGTGQDEQYF. In nucleotides, the CDR3 is TGCAGCGTTACCGGGACAGGGCAAGACGAGCAGTACTTC. V is TRBV29-1 and J is TRBJ2-7; 9 nucleotides line up with TRBD1. The CDR3 runs to 13 residues. Germline loops: CDR1 SQVTM, CDR2 ANQGSEA. The trim removed 5 bases at V and 5 bases at J, leaving 7 bases unmatched.

The rearrangement joins TRBV5-4 to TRBJ1-1; 7 positions agree with TRBD1. This CDR3 is 15 amino acids long. Germline lookup yields CDR1 SGHNT and CDR2 YYREEE (reference sequence). The trim removed 0 bases at V and 4 bases at J, leaving 6 bases unmatched. This chain's CDR3 is CASSLALRQGTEAFF. The CDR3 DNA sequence: TGTGCCAGCAGCTTGGCCCTAAGACAGGGCACTGAAGCTTTCTTT.

In this sample, this clonotype turned up once. The chain couples TRBV20-1 to TRBJ1-3; D unclear. The CDR3 totals 13 residues. Trimming took 5 bases from V and 5 from J, leaving 13 bases between them. CDR1 is DFQATT and CDR2 is SNEGSKA in the germline V gene (reference sequence). Here the CDR3 DNA reads TGCAGTGCTCAAACAAGAAGGAGAAACACCATATATTTT. Protein product: CSAQTRRRNTIYF.

V gene TRBV27 combines with J gene TRBJ1-5, with D possibly being TRBD1 (5 bases). CDR1 and CDR2 (germline): MNHEY, SMNVEV (reference sequence). V was pared by 6 bases and J by 9 bases, with 15 bases between. The length of the CDR3 is 13 residues. CDR3 coding DNA: TGTGCCAGCAGGCCGTCGGTGGGGCGGCCCCAGCATTTT. Translating it yields CASRPSVGRPQHF.

The genes are TRBV25-1 and TRBJ2-7; unclear D gene. The germline CDR1 and CDR2 sequences are MGHDK and SYGVNS. The CDR3 is made up of 13 amino acids. Trimming pared 2 bases from V and 7 bases from J, leaving 12 bases between. The CDR3 nucleotides are TGTGCCAGCAGTGAAACCTCCAACGGAGAGCAGTACTTC. It codes for CASSETSNGEQYF.

The genes are TRBV9 and TRBJ2-5; no clear D. V lost 3 bases and J lost 5, with 11 bases in between. The CDR3 spans 13 residues. Germline-derived CDR1 and CDR2 are SGDLS and YYNGEE. CDR3 residues: CASSEGLGETQYF. The CDR3 DNA reads as TGTGCCAGCAGCGAGGGTTTGGGCGAGACCCAGTACTTC.

The chain carries TRBV6-2 or TRBV6-3 and TRBJ2-7; D is unclear. The CDR3 extends over 14 amino acids. V lost 4 bases to trimming and J lost 0 bases, with 10 bases between them. CDR1 and CDR2 from the germline V gene are MNHEY and SVGEGT. The CDR3 spells CASSSAYSSYEQYF. The CDR3 nucleotides are TGTGCCAGCAGTTCAGCCTACAGCTCCTACGAGCAGTACTTC.

CDR3 in DNA: TGTGCCAGCAGGATCGGGAGTAGCGGCACCTACGAGCAGTACTTC. Translating gives CASRIGSSGTYEQYF. The genes are TRBV27 and TRBJ2-7; D may be TRBD2 (6 bases). The V and J ends lost 6 bases and 2 bases respectively, with 17 bases between them. Germline loops: CDR1 MNHEY, CDR2 SMNVEV (reference sequence). The CDR3 covers 15 residues.

The chain carries TRBV4-2 and TRBJ2-3; D uncertain. The CDR3 extends over 14 amino acids. In germline, CDR1 is LGHNA, CDR2 YNFKEQ. Trimming pared 2 bases from V and 4 bases from J, leaving 10 bases between. The CDR3 loop is CASSQRNSADTQYF. The CDR3 DNA sequence: TGTGCCAGCAGCCAAAGGAATTCGGCAGATACGCAGTATTTT.

This clonotype was counted a single time. This chain connects TRBV20-1 to TRBJ2-2; 7 nucleotides match TRBD1. CDR1 is DFQATT, CDR2 SNEGSKA, per germline (reference sequence). The V and J ends lost 6 bases and 7 bases, in that order; junction bases with no gene match: 11. The CDR3 consists of 14 residues. CDR3 sequence: CSAPSLGGIGELFF. The CDR3 DNA is TGCAGTGCCCCCTCTTTAGGGGGCATCGGGGAGCTGTTTTTT.

The chain links TRBV5-4 to TRBJ2-7; D call uncertain. Germline V gene data show CDR1 as SGHNT and CDR2 as YYREEE (reference sequence). The V gene lost 4 bases and the J gene lost 5 bases, with 19 bases spanning the gap. This CDR3 comprises 15 residues. CDR3 sequence: CASSHKSHGSHEQYF. The CDR3 DNA is TGTGCCAGCAGCCATAAATCACACGGGTCCCACGAGCAGTACTTC.

This rearrangement joins TRBV27 to TRBJ1-4; D uncertain. V lost 3 bases and J 7 bases, leaving 9 bases between the germline ends. Germline lookup yields CDR1 MNHEY and CDR2 SMNVEV (reference sequence). CDR3 length equals 13 residues. The CDR3 loop is CASSFSRGEKLFF. For the CDR3, the DNA is TGTGCCAGCAGTTTTTCCCGGGGTGAAAAACTGTTTTTT. The full variable domain, with the rest looked up from reference TRBV27 and TRBJ1-4, is EAQVTQNPRYLITVTGKKLTVTCSQNMNHEYMSWYRQDPGLGLRQIYYSMNVEVTDKGDVPEGYKVSRKEKRNFPLILESPSPNQTSLYFCASSFSRGEKLFFGSGTQLSVL.

This chain links TRBV19 with TRBJ1-5; D gene uncertain. This CDR3 spans 13 amino acids. CDR1 is LNHDA, CDR2 SQIVND, per germline (reference sequence). With 5 bases removed from V and 3 bases from J, the gap between germline ends came to 8 bases. This CDR3 reads CASSPVVNQPQHF. Here the CDR3 DNA reads TGTGCCAGTAGTCCAGTCGTCAATCAGCCCCAGCATTTT.